This T cell receptor beta chain emerged from a study of cytomegalovirus exposure and HLA in healthy donors. About the research overall: Among the approximately 400 genotyped donors, over 70% were placed in the Caucasian-associated ancestry cluster.

The CDR3 is 11 residues long. CDR1 is MNHNY and CDR2 is SVGAGI in the germline V gene (reference sequence). Trimming stripped 7 bases from V and 7 bases from J, with 10 bases between. In the PCR, 60 Vbeta and 13 Jbeta primers were used. The assay was immunoSEQ multiplex PCR, and TCRdb's table has in-frame clones only and misses some. The sample shows some 150,000 clones, less than 85% of them seen only once. The sequenced sample consisted of PBMCs. This TCR was recovered from a woman between 50 and 59 years old in good health and CMV-seropositive. The chain carries TRBV6-6 and TRBJ1-1; the D gene is possibly TRBD1 (6 bases). The CDR3 spells CASKLQGEAFF. Written as DNA, the CDR3 is TGTGCCAGCAAACTACAGGGTGAAGCTTTCTTT.